These 4 T cell receptor beta chains were sequenced from one sample in a study of radiotherapy plus CTLA-4 blockade in lung cancer. Generated by immunoSEQ multiplex PCR, the TCRdb table keeps only in-frame clones and is missing some. The data contain tens of thousands of clones, 70% to 85% of them singletons. Sample: peripheral blood, taken from a patient treated with radiotherapy plus ipilimumab. The source is a human donor with non-small cell lung cancer who had a complete response to radiotherapy plus ipilimumab.

This rearrangement joins TRBV9 to TRBJ2-1; TRBD2 agrees at 8 bases. The germline V gene has CDR1 SGDLS and CDR2 YYNGEE. The CDR3 spans 16 residues. The J segment lost 0 bases and the V segment lost 1 base, leaving 3 bases of the junction unmatched. The CDR3 DNA is TGTGCCAGCAGCGTATTAGCGGGAACCTCCTACAATGAGCAGTTCTTC. Translated, it gives CASSVLAGTSYNEQFF.

This clone occurred once. The V and J genes are TRBV5-6 and TRBJ1-1; 11 bases line up with TRBD1. Trimming took 2 bases from V and 7 from J; bases not matched to a gene: 4. The CDR3 has 14 residues. The V gene's germline CDR1 is SGHDT and CDR2 YYEEEE. The CDR3 nucleotides are TGTGCCAGCAGCTTCGGACAGGGGGCGAATGAAGCTTTCTTT. As protein: CASSFGQGANEAFF.

This clone showed up just a few times. The chain recombines TRBV28 with TRBJ2-7; TRBD1 aligns across 8 bases. V was clipped by 8 bases and J by 5 bases; unmatched bases: 14. Germline V gene data show CDR1 as MDHEN and CDR2 as SYDVKM. CDR3 length equals 15 residues. CDR3 residues: CASGRQNRGTDEQYV. Written as DNA, the CDR3 is TGTGCCAGCGGACGGCAAAACAGGGGGACGGACGAGCAGTACGTC.

The gene calls are TRBV29-1 and TRBJ1-2, with 12 bases lining up with TRBD1. J lost 2 bases, V lost 6 bases, and 4 bases had no gene match. The germline gives CDR1 SQVTM, CDR2 ANQGSEA. The CDR3 is made up of 14 amino acids. CDR3 loop: CSVTGTGGNYGYTF. For the CDR3, the DNA is TGCAGCGTGACCGGGACAGGGGGCAACTATGGCTACACCTTC.